The clone carrying this T cell receptor (beta chain) was found a few times. The use of a sample-barcoded 5' primer and a J-beta primer mix characterized a second PCR of about 7 to 12 cycles. TCRdb ran MiXCR on the 5' RACE reads and lists one entry per CDR3 protein. The sample shows over 1,500,000 distinct CDR3 sequences, around half of them seen only once. This CDR3 comprises 12 residues. CDR1 and CDR2 (germline): ENHRY, SYGVKD. Between the trimmed V and J ends, which lost 10 bases and 3 bases, there was a span of 10 bases. The data were taken from a study of blood T cells in healthy people across ages.

Sequencing was performed on blood. The chain combines TRBV10-3 with TRBJ2-1, with D possibly being TRBD1 (6 bases). The receptor's source is a woman aged 40 to 50 in good health. CDR3 residues: CATPDSYNEQFF. As DNA, the CDR3 is TGTGCCACCCCGGACAGCTACAATGAGCAGTTCTTC.